This T cell receptor (beta chain) was profiled in a study of CD4+ T cells in melanoma. General observations from the study: A reported correlation linked neoantigen-specific CD4+ T cells to CD8+, macrophage and B cell function. Reportedly, melanoma neoantigen-specific CD4+ T cells showed varied differentiation states.

This clone came up a few times. Its antigen is not known. The CDR3 is 19 residues long. Trimming cost V 2 bases and J 2 bases, with 24 bases left between them. Germline lookup yields CDR1 LNHDA and CDR2 SQIVND (reference sequence). Assay used: immunoSEQ multiplex PCR; TCRdb lists only in-frame clones, some missing. The sample has some 10,000 clones; about 65% are singletons. This clonotype was sampled from a human donor with melanoma. The rearrangement links TRBV19 to TRBJ1-2, with a tentative D call TRBD1 (5 bases). The source material was cells from a culture (not recorded whether cultured in vitro). As DNA, the CDR3 is TGTGCCAGTAGTATATCCCTCCAGGGCCAGCGAAGATGGAACTATGGCTACACCTTC. Amino acid sequence: CASSISLQGQRRWNYGYTF.